Here is one TCR beta chain with its context. Its antigen is unidentified. This sample was taken from a study of T cell responses to AZD1222 COVID-19 vaccine. Regarding the study as a whole: Donors were largely white British and mainly female; clonal diversity was possibly underestimated. At 160-218 and 743-854, vaccine-associated CD4 TCRs were dominant, and they spanned spike. Only five or six AZD1222 recipients were seropositive at baseline.

The ends were cut back, 3 bases at V and 3 bases at J, with 14 bases in the middle. The germline V gene has CDR1 SGHAT and CDR2 FQDESV (reference sequence). The CDR3 covers 15 residues. The protocol was immunoSEQ multiplex PCR, while the TCRdb copy is restricted to in-frame clones and leaves out a portion. Of 150,000 or so clones in the sample, roughly 94% were seen once. This specimen consisted of peripheral blood, obtained 28 days after the second AZD1222 dose. J is TRBJ1-2 and V is TRBV11-1; perhaps TRBD1 as D (5 bases). The clonotype comes from an adult who received the AZD1222 COVID-19 vaccine. The CDR3 nucleotides are TGTGCCAGCAGCTTTGGGGCCGAGCCCTACTATGGCTACACCTTC. Translated: CASSFGAEPYYGYTF.